One and the same sample provided the 11 T cell receptor beta chains below, sequenced in a study of Graves' ophthalmopathy and Graves' hyperthyroidism. RNA transcripts served as template for amplifying TCR beta CDR3 sequences. HTBI primers primed a first-round RT-PCR, and a second-round multiplex PCR followed. MiXCR, applied by TCRdb to the multiplex PCR reads, yields one record per CDR3 protein. Found here are 20,000 to 30,000 distinct CDR3 sequences, almost 50% of them singletons; the top ten hold around 6.6%. Sequencing used peripheral blood. The receptors originated from an adult woman with stable Graves' hyperthyroidism.

This clonotype occurred a few times. The gene calls are TRBV10-3 and TRBJ1-2, with unresolved D. Germline V gives CDR1 ENHRY, CDR2 SYGVKD. This CDR3 has 16 residues. V lost 0 bases and J lost 0, with 11 bases in between. The CDR3 DNA follows: TGTGCCATCAGTGAGTCCGAGAGGAGGACTAACTATGGCTACACCTTC. This sequence encodes CAISESERRTNYGYTF.

This clonotype is medium-sized. This chain uses TRBV7-2 with TRBJ1-3; D unresolved. The length of the CDR3 is 15 residues. Trimming took 3 bases from V and 0 from J, leaving 9 bases between them. Germline CDR1 is SGHTA and CDR2 is FQGNSA. The chain's CDR3 is CASSFVGSSGNTIYF. The DNA of the CDR3 is TGTGCCAGCAGCTTCGTCGGCAGCTCTGGAAACACCATATATTTT.

The chain joins TRBV7-2 to TRBJ2-2, with D possibly matching TRBD2 (5 bases). CDR1 and CDR2 (germline): SGHTA, FQGNSA. The CDR3 runs 15 residues. V lost 5 bases, J lost 5 bases, and 15 bases lay in between. CDR3: CASSPQTGLTGELFF. The CDR3 bases are TGTGCCAGCAGCCCACAAACGGGGTTAACCGGGGAGCTGTTTTTT.

This clonotype was seen more than once but under ten times. V gene TRBV10-2 combines with J gene TRBJ2-2; D is unresolved. The CDR3 is 11 amino acids. Germline assignment: CDR1 WSHSY and CDR2 SAAADI. Trimming cost V 10 bases and J 3 bases, with 6 bases left between them. The CDR3 region is CATLHTGELFF. The CDR3 DNA reads TGCGCCACCCTTCACACCGGGGAGCTGTTTTTT.

In this sample, this clonotype is medium-sized (0.01 to 0.1%). V gene TRBV5-1 combines with J gene TRBJ1-6; 9 bases are a match to TRBD1. With 8 bases clipped from V and 3 bases from J, the junction kept 6 bases outside the gene matches. The germline V gene encodes CDR1 SGHRS and CDR2 YFSETQ. This CDR3 is built from 15 residues. The CDR3: CASRQGEIYNSPLHF. CDR3 sequence (DNA): TGCGCCAGTAGACAGGGGGAAATCTATAATTCACCCCTCCACTTT.

Judged by abundance, this clonotype is medium-sized (0.01 to 0.1%). This chain connects TRBV5-1 to TRBJ2-3, with D hard to call. Trimming took off 4 bases at V and 6 bases at J, with 18 bases between the two ends. CDR1 is SGHRS, CDR2 YFSETQ, per germline. The CDR3 has 15 amino acids. The CDR3 here is CASSLRGVIGDTQYF. Here the CDR3 DNA reads TGCGCCAGCAGCCTGCGTGGGGTCATTGGGGATACGCAGTATTTT.

About this clonotype: One end of the junction fails to match germline, which may point to a read error. The J gene is TRBJ1-4, the V gene TRBV6-6; D is undetermined. Germline V gene lookup returns CDR1 MNHNY and CDR2 SVGAGI (reference sequence). The CDR3 covers 14 residues. CDR3 DNA: TGTGCCGGCAGTTACGTCAAGAAAAGTGAAAGACTGTTTTTT. Translation: CAGSYVKKSERLFF.

This rearrangement joins TRBV20-1 to TRBJ2-7; 10 bases are shared with TRBD2. Germline CDR1 reads DFQATT; CDR2 reads SNEGSKA (reference sequence). The CDR3 loop spans 13 amino acids. This CDR3 reads CSLLAGDRSEQYF. CDR3 DNA: TGCAGCCTGCTAGCGGGAGATCGCTCCGAGCAGTACTTC.

This chain uses TRBV20-1 with TRBJ2-3; possibly TRBD2 for D (5 bases). CDR1 DFQATT and CDR2 SNEGSKA come from the germline V gene (reference sequence). Trimming shortened V by 6 bases and J by 7 bases, and 14 bases separated the two germline ends. CDR3 size: 12 residues. Here the CDR3 reads CSARAPGNTQYF. In DNA, the CDR3 is TGCAGTGCGAGGGCCCCGGGGAATACGCAGTATTTT.

The V gene is TRBV20-1, the J gene TRBJ2-3; TRBD2 matches at 12 bases. In germline, CDR1 is DFQATT, CDR2 SNEGSKA (reference sequence). V gave up 3 bases and J gave up 2 bases; unmatched junction bases: 6. CDR3 length: 16 amino acids. CDR3 residues: CSARGTSGRDTDTQYF. The CDR3 nucleotides are TGCAGTGCTAGGGGGACTAGCGGGCGGGACACAGATACGCAGTATTTT.

The V call is TRBV6-4, the J call TRBJ2-5, with 8 bases that match TRBD2. V lost 6 bases and J lost 10; bases outside the gene matches: 16. The CDR3 is 15 amino acids. Germline CDR1 reads MRHNA; CDR2 reads SNTAGT. The CDR3 loop is CASRSAGGRVDNQYF. In DNA, the CDR3 is TGTGCCAGCAGATCTGCGGGAGGACGTGTAGATAACCAGTACTTC.